Below, 3 T cell receptor beta chains from the same sample are listed, as sequenced in a study of circulating CD8 cells and anti-PD-1 response in melanoma. Live CD3+CD8+TCRalphabeta+ cells were sorted into four subsets by PD-1 and/or TIGIT. Each library started from roughly 16 ng of total RNA using the QIAseq Immune Repertoire TCR panel. From the reads, TCRdb called clonotypes with MiXCR, one entry per CDR3 protein. This table holds 400 to 500 distinct CDR3 sequences, 4% to 5.5% found once. The source material was CD8+ T cells from PBMCs, sampled at baseline or after one month of anti-PD-1 therapy (not recorded which). The receptors come from a human donor with melanoma.

In its sample, this clonotype is medium-sized. This sequence joins TRBV28 and TRBJ2-7; 8 nucleotides match TRBD1. J was trimmed by 2 bases and V by 1 base; bases with no gene match: 4. The CDR3 runs to 15 residues. Germline loops: CDR1 MDHEN, CDR2 SYDVKM. CDR3 loop: CASSLSGTGAYEQYF. CDR3 DNA sequence: TGTGCCAGCAGTTTATCTGGGACAGGCGCCTACGAGCAGTACTTC. Full variable domain (rest looked up from reference TRBV28 and TRBJ2-7): DVKVTQSSRYLVKRTGEKVFLECVQDMDHENMFWYRQDPGLGLRLIYFSYDVKMKEKGDIPEGYSVSREKKERFSLILESASTNQTSMYLCASSLSGTGAYEQYFGPGTRLTVT.

By share, this clonotype ranks as large. This chain uses TRBV6-5 with TRBJ2-5, with TRBD2 identical over 7 bases. From germline, CDR1 is MNHEY and CDR2 SVGAGI. Trimming at V came to 2 bases and at J to 1 base, leaving 1 base not matched to a gene. This CDR3 is built from 14 residues. The CDR3 nucleotides read TGTGCCAGCAGTTACGGGGGGGGCCAAGAGACCCAGTACTTC. This sequence encodes CASSYGGGQETQYF.

Sample share makes this clonotype large (0.1 to 1%). The rearrangement links TRBV7-2 to TRBJ2-5; the match to TRBD2 covers 10 bases. The CDR3 sequence is 17 residues long. J gave up 5 bases and V 1 base, and 10 bases lay outside the gene matches. Germline-derived CDR1 and CDR2 are SGHTA and FQGNSA. This CDR3 reads CASSLEPSGGPSETQYF. CDR3 in DNA: TGTGCCAGCAGCTTAGAGCCTAGCGGGGGTCCCTCGGAGACCCAGTACTTC.